The text below deals with one T cell receptor (beta chain). Study processing details: Quantification of nucleated cells was approximated via reference gene primer amplification. Assay: immunoSEQ multiplex PCR; the TCRdb copy retains only in-frame clones and omits some. V and J calls and clone size are copied from that table; D and trimming were computed from the DNA. The sample consists of just under 80,000 clones, more than 80% of them appearing once. The sample comes from a study of blood T cell repertoires in COVID-19. Looked up from germline, CDR1 is LGHNA and CDR2 is YNFKEQ. The CDR3 sequence is 17 residues long. V lost 0 bases and J lost 6; bases outside the gene matches: 8.

The sequenced sample was peripheral blood. This sequence was found in a woman aged 65 to 85 with acute or convalescent COVID-19. This chain links TRBV4-2 with TRBJ2-2, with 9 bases that match TRBD1. CDR3 amino acids: CASSQDPGQGWAGELFF. CDR3 DNA: TGTGCCAGCAGCCAAGATCCAGGACAGGGGTGGGCCGGGGAGCTGTTTTTT.